This T cell receptor beta chain was captured in a study of molecular identifiers for immune sequencing clone quantification. Overall study findings and caveats: Whereas clones above 20 RNA copies held under 1% of naive-cell molecules, they held over 97% of effector molecules.

TCRdb recomputed calls from the PCR reads with MiXCR, one row per CDR3 protein. The table records more than 70,000 distinct CDR3 sequences, under 25% of them present only once. The CDR3 extends over 16 amino acids. Germline V gene data show CDR1 as SGHRS and CDR2 as YFSETQ. The V end was cut by 4 bases, the J end by 3 bases, with 17 bases between. Naive CD8 T cells, phenotype CD8+CD4-CCR7+CD45RA+, were sorted. On this clonotype: The antigen remains unidentified.

This TCR was sampled from a human donor in good health. Some libraries in this study had Jurkat cell RNA spiked in. Sample: naive CD8+ T cells from blood, with Jurkat cell RNA spiked in. Subset given: FACS-sorted CD8+CD4-CCR7+CD45RA+ naive T cells. The V gene is TRBV5-1, the J gene TRBJ2-1, with D maybe TRBD2 (5 bases). CDR3 in amino acids: CASSDPNGKGYNEQFF. The CDR3 bases are TGCGCCAGCAGCGATCCTAACGGGAAGGGCTACAATGAGCAGTTCTTC.